A selection of T cell receptor beta chains follows, all from one sample in a study of blood T cells in healthy people across ages. MiXCR was run by TCRdb on the 5' RACE reads, yielding one entry per CDR3 protein. The sample shows about 760,000 distinct CDR3 sequences, approximately 60% of them seen only once. The sequenced material came from blood. The source of these receptors is a man aged 40-50 years in good health. Both conserved end residues are part of each CDR3. Fields, in order: J gene, clone size, V gene, D gene, CDR3 DNA, CDR3 protein. The D gene is left open where the match is weak. A clone size is listed for some rows: how often the clone was seen (once, few, many), or a class if it is expanded.

J: TRBJ1-2; size: NA; V: TRBV7-6; D: NA; DNA: TGTGCCAGCAGCTCTCAACCGGGATCTAACTATGGCTACACCTTC; CDR3: CASSSQPGSNYGYTF
J: TRBJ2-1; size: many; V: TRBV20-1; D: NA; DNA: TGCAGTGCCCGCCCCTCTAGCGAGGATCACAATGAGCAGTTCTTC; CDR3: CSARPSSEDHNEQFF
J: TRBJ2-7; size: NA; V: TRBV20-1; D: NA; DNA: TGCAGTGCTAGAGATCGAGTTAAGAGCTCAGGATCCTACGAGCAGTACTTC; CDR3: CSARDRVKSSGSYEQYF
J: TRBJ2-7; size: NA; V: TRBV5-1; D: NA; DNA: TGCGCCAGCAGCTTAACGACAGGACAAGCTCGGGACGAGCAGTACTTC; CDR3: CASSLTTGQARDEQYF
J: TRBJ1-4; size: NA; V: TRBV7-3; D: NA; DNA: TGTGCCGGCATGGGAGCGGATGAAAAACTGTTTTTT; CDR3: CAGMGADEKLFF
J: TRBJ2-1; size: few; V: TRBV4-3; D: NA; DNA: TGCGCCAGCAGCACACGACCGTCCCTCGGGTACAATGAGCAGTTCTTC; CDR3: CASSTRPSLGYNEQFF
J: TRBJ2-3; size: once; V: TRBV29-1; D: NA; DNA: TGCAGCGTTGATTGGGGGACAGATACGCAGTATTTT; CDR3: CSVDWGTDTQYF
J: TRBJ2-7; size: few; V: TRBV28; D: NA; DNA: TGTGCCAGCAGTTTCCGCCCCAGGGAAAGCTCCTACGAGCAGTACTTC; CDR3: CASSFRPRESSYEQYF
J: TRBJ2-3; size: NA; V: TRBV7-9; D: NA; DNA: TGCGCCAGCACCGTGGTCGATACGCAGTATTTT; CDR3: CASTVVDTQYF
J: TRBJ1-4; size: NA; V: TRBV20-1; D: TRBD1; DNA: TGCAGTGCTAGGGAGGCCTTACAGGGGAGGGATGAAAAACTGTTTTTT; CDR3: CSAREALQGRDEKLFF
J: TRBJ2-2; size: NA; V: TRBV9; D: TRBD2; DNA: TGTGCCAGCAGCGTAGGACTAGCTTCGACCGGGGAGCTGTTTTTT; CDR3: CASSVGLASTGELFF
J: TRBJ1-2; size: NA; V: TRBV4-3; D: TRBD1; DNA: TGCGCCAGCAGCCAAGATCGGGGACAGGGCAGGGCTCGAGGCTACACCTTC; CDR3: CASSQDRGQGRARGYTF
J: TRBJ2-7; size: NA; V: TRBV2; D: NA; DNA: TGTGCCAGCAGTGAACTCGGTGCCCTATCCTACGAGCAGTACTTC; CDR3: CASSELGALSYEQYF
J: TRBJ2-2; size: NA; V: TRBV5-1; D: NA; DNA: TGCGCCAGCAAGTCCCAGGGGAAGGGCACCGGGGAGCTGTTTTTT; CDR3: CASKSQGKGTGELFF
J: TRBJ1-2; size: few; V: TRBV25-1; D: NA; DNA: TGTGCCAGCAGTGTTACAGGGTACGGCTACACCTTC; CDR3: CASSVTGYGYTF
J: TRBJ2-3; size: NA; V: TRBV27; D: NA; DNA: TGTGCCAGCAGTTTCACTGGAGGGGGATCTACGCAGTATTTT; CDR3: CASSFTGGGSTQYF
J: TRBJ2-4; size: NA; V: TRBV10-2; D: NA; DNA: TGCGCCAGCAGTGCCATACAAGAAAACATTCAGTACTTC; CDR3: CASSAIQENIQYF
J: TRBJ2-7; size: NA; V: TRBV7-2; D: NA; DNA: TGTGCCAGCAGCTTAGAACCACGAAGCTCCTACGAGCAGTACTTC; CDR3: CASSLEPRSSYEQYF
J: TRBJ2-7; size: many; V: TRBV6-5; D: TRBD1; DNA: TGTGCCAGCAGTTACTTGTCCGGGACAGGGGGCTACGAGCAGTACTTC; CDR3: CASSYLSGTGGYEQYF
J: TRBJ2-7; size: few; V: TRBV9; D: NA; DNA: TGTGCCAGCAGCAGTGGCCGAGACCCTTACGAGCAGTACTTC; CDR3: CASSSGRDPYEQYF
J: TRBJ2-3; size: NA; V: TRBV11-1; D: TRBD2; DNA: TGTGCCAGCAGCGCCCCCGCCGCCCAGCTGGCGGGAGAACCAGCTAGCACAGATACGCAGTATTTT; CDR3: CASSAPAAQLAGEPASTDTQYF
J: TRBJ2-5; size: NA; V: TRBV7-6; D: NA; DNA: TGTGCCAGCAGCTTGGAACTATCAGGATTAGAGACCCAGTACTTC; CDR3: CASSLELSGLETQYF
J: TRBJ2-4; size: once; V: TRBV25-1; D: NA; DNA: TGTGCCAGCAGTCCCACACCAAAGGGGGTAGAAGACATTCAGTACTTC; CDR3: CASSPTPKGVEDIQYF
J: TRBJ1-1; size: few; V: TRBV12-3/TRBV12-4; D: NA; DNA: TGTGCCAGCAGCCTCAGAAGGGGAACCACTGAAGCTTTCTTT; CDR3: CASSLRRGTTEAFF
J: TRBJ2-4; size: NA; V: TRBV28; D: NA; DNA: TGTGCCAGCAGTTCCGCGGTAGGCCTAGCCAAAAACATTCAGTACTTC; CDR3: CASSSAVGLAKNIQYF
J: TRBJ2-3; size: NA; V: TRBV7-6; D: NA; DNA: TGTGCCAGCAGCTTAGACGAGGTTCTAGATACGCAGTATTTT; CDR3: CASSLDEVLDTQYF
J: TRBJ2-1; size: NA; V: TRBV10-3; D: TRBD2; DNA: TGTGCCATCAGTGGTCTAGCGGGTACGGATGAGCAGTTCTTC; CDR3: CAISGLAGTDEQFF
J: TRBJ2-1; size: NA; V: TRBV9; D: NA; DNA: TGTGCCAGCAGCGTAGGGGCGAGCTCCTACAATGAGCAGTTCTTC; CDR3: CASSVGASSYNEQFF
J: TRBJ2-5; size: NA; V: TRBV7-2; D: NA; DNA: TGTGCCAGCGGACCACCGGGACGCTTACAAGAGACCCAGTACTTC; CDR3: CASGPPGRLQETQYF